This is a list of T cell receptor beta chains from one sample in a study of T cell repertoires in cytomegalovirus infection. TCRdb recomputed calls from the reads with MiXCR, one row per CDR3 protein. The sample yields around 260,000 distinct CDR3 sequences, roughly 26% seen once. The sample comprised PBMCs. These receptors were collected from a human donor in good health (CMV status not recorded). Some clones in this sample may be carry-over from other donors' samples. Each CDR3 is given with its conserved first and last residue. A D gene is named only where the DNA matches it firmly. The size field is filled for only some rows; it gives once, few, many or a size class.

cdr3_nt	cdr3_aa	clone_size	d_call	j_call	v_call
TGTGCCAGCAGAGAGATGATTGGAACCGGGGAGCTGTTTTTT	CASREMIGTGELFF	many	NA	TRBJ2-2	TRBV6-1
TGTGCCAGCACCGACAGTCGCTCCTACAATGAGCAGTTCTTC	CASTDSRSYNEQFF	few	NA	TRBJ2-1	TRBV11-2
TGTGCCATCAGTGTGGGACAGAGCTCCTACAATGAGCAGTTCTTC	CAISVGQSSYNEQFF	few	TRBD1	TRBJ2-1	TRBV10-3
TGTGCCAGCAGCTTGGGACCCCTGAACACTGAAGCTTTCTTT	CASSLGPLNTEAFF	NA	NA	TRBJ1-1	TRBV5-5
TGTGCCAGCAGCTCAAGCCCCGGCTATGGCTACACCTTC	CASSSSPGYGYTF	NA	NA	TRBJ1-2	TRBV7-6
TGTGCCAGCAGCTCAGAGGCGAGGGGGAGCAATCAGCCCCAGCATTTT	CASSSEARGSNQPQHF	NA	NA	TRBJ1-5	TRBV7-3
TGTGCCAGCAGCCAAGACTTCGACGAGCAGTACTTC	CASSQDFDEQYF	few	NA	TRBJ2-7	TRBV3-1
TGTGCCAGCTCACCCGGGACAGATACCTATGGCTACACCTTC	CASSPGTDTYGYTF	NA	TRBD1	TRBJ1-2	TRBV18
TGTGCCACCAGTGCATCTGTTTCGGGAATAATCGGCCAGTTCTTC	CATSASVSGIIGQFF	few	NA	TRBJ2-1	TRBV24-1
TGTGCCAGCAGCTTTTGGCGGGAGCCGAACACCGGGGAGCTGTTTTTT	CASSFWREPNTGELFF	many	TRBD2	TRBJ2-2	TRBV7-2
TGCGCCAGCAGCTATGACAGGAGCTATGGCTACACCTTC	CASSYDRSYGYTF	NA	NA	TRBJ1-2	TRBV5-1
TGTGCCAGCAAAGCAGTCTACTCCTACAATGAGCAGTTCTTC	CASKAVYSYNEQFF	few	NA	TRBJ2-1	TRBV6-2/TRBV6-3
TGCGCCAGCAGTGAAGCCGGGACCTCGGCCTACGAGCAGTACTTC	CASSEAGTSAYEQYF	few	NA	TRBJ2-7	TRBV10-2
TGTGCCAGCAGTTTAGGGGGTCCCCACTACAATGAGCAGTTCTTC	CASSLGGPHYNEQFF	many	NA	TRBJ2-1	TRBV12-3/TRBV12-4
TGTGCCAGCAGCGCGGCAGGGGCGGGGGACACTGAAGCTTTCTTT	CASSAAGAGDTEAFF	few	NA	TRBJ1-1	TRBV9
TGCGCCAGCAGTCAGACTAGCGGGACGCCGGGCTACGAGCAGTACTTC	CASSQTSGTPGYEQYF	NA	TRBD2	TRBJ2-7	TRBV10-2
TGTGCCAGCAGCCCTACTTCCTTCGGTTCACCCCTCCACTTT	CASSPTSFGSPLHF	many	NA	TRBJ1-6	TRBV7-2